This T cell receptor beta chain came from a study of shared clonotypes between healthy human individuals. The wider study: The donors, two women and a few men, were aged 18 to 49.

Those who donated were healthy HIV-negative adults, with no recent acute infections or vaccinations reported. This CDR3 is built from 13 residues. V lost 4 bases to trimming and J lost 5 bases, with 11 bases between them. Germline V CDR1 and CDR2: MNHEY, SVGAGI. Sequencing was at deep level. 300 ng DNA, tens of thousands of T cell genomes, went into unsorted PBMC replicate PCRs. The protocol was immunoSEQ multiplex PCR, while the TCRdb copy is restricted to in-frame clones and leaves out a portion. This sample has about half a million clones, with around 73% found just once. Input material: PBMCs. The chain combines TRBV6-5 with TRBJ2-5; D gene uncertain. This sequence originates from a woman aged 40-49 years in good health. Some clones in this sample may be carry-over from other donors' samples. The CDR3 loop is CASSSGSTETQYF. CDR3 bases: TGTGCCAGCAGTTCGGGCAGCACCGAGACCCAGTACTTC.